Below are 20 T cell receptor beta chains sequenced from a single sample in a study of identical twins. Using its own MiXCR run on the 5' RACE reads, TCRdb lists one record per CDR3 protein. Here the sample spans about 690,000 distinct CDR3 sequences, around 21% being singletons. This same sample was also taken into another study, of T cells expressing NK-cell markers.

Specimen: PBMCs. These receptors were collected from a woman under 30 in good health.

The CDR3 is CASSVTGRTDTQYF. The CDR3 DNA is TGTGCCAGCAGCGTAACGGGCCGTACAGATACGCAGTATTTT. The genes are TRBV9 and TRBJ2-3, with unresolved D. The length of the CDR3 is 14 residues. CDR1 is SGDLS and CDR2 is YYNGEE in the germline V gene. Trimming removed 1 base from V and 3 bases from J, with 9 bases in between.

This clonotype appeared once. One end of the junction varies from germline; a read error may be responsible. The chain couples TRBV20-1 to TRBJ2-3, with TRBD2 matching 12 bases. CDR1 and CDR2 (germline): DFQATT, SNEGSKA (reference sequence). The CDR3 consists of 17 residues. CDR3 DNA sequence: TGCTGTGCTAGAGATCTGGGACTAGCGGGTGGGGCAGATACGCAGTATTTT. Translated, it gives CCARDLGLAGGADTQYF.

This clonotype showed up just a few times. The J gene is TRBJ2-5, the V gene TRBV12-3 or TRBV12-4; 8 nucleotides line up with TRBD1. Unmatched junction bases numbered 7, after V lost 3 bases and J lost 4 bases. The length of the CDR3 is 15 residues. The CDR3 loop is CASSLRTGWAETQYF. The CDR3 coding sequence is TGTGCCAGCAGTTTGAGGACAGGGTGGGCAGAGACCCAGTACTTC.

This clonotype turned up a few times. V usage is TRBV6-6 and J usage is TRBJ2-7; D remains ambiguous. The V end lost 6 bases, the J end lost 5 bases, and 14 bases lay between the germline ends. This CDR3 is built from 13 residues. The V gene's germline CDR1 is MNHNY and CDR2 SVGAGI (reference sequence). The CDR3 coding sequence is TGTGCCAGCAGCCTTAGACGGGCCCACGAGCAGTACTTC. Its translation: CASSLRRAHEQYF.

The chain joins TRBV5-1 to TRBJ2-7; D gene unclear. V was cut by 0 bases and J by 3 bases, with 10 bases left in between. The CDR3 is 14 amino acids. The V gene's germline CDR1 is SGHRS and CDR2 YFSETQ. CDR3 in amino acids: CASSLVDGNYEQYF. The CDR3 region has the DNA TGCGCCAGCAGCTTGGTGGACGGAAACTACGAGCAGTACTTC.

The chain carries TRBV7-8 and TRBJ2-7, with 10 positions matching TRBD2. Trimming cost V 3 bases and J 4 bases; bases outside gene matches: 9. The CDR3 consists of 16 residues. Germline-derived CDR1 and CDR2 are SGHVS and FQNEAQ. The CDR3 is CASSFWERGGIYEQYF. As DNA, the CDR3 is TGTGCCAGCAGCTTCTGGGAGCGGGGGGGAATATACGAGCAGTACTTC. Based on the CDR3 plus reference TRBV7-8 and TRBJ2-7, the full variable domain is GAGVSQSPRYKVAKRGQDVALRCDPISGHVSLFWYQQALGQGPEFLTYFQNEAQLDKSGLPSDRFFAERPEGSVSTLKIQRTQQEDSAVYLCASSFWERGGIYEQYFGPGTRLTVT.

The gene calls are TRBV7-6 and TRBJ1-6; D gene ambiguous. The CDR3 extends over 14 amino acids. Germline V gives CDR1 SGHVS, CDR2 FNYEAQ. V dropped 1 base and J dropped 10 bases, with 11 bases sitting between them. In nucleotides, the CDR3 is TGTGCCAGCAGCTTAGGGACCGTGGGGTCACCCCTCCACTTT. Protein product: CASSLGTVGSPLHF. Using reference TRBV7-6 and TRBJ1-6 for the parts outside the CDR3, the full variable domain is GAGVSQSPRYKVTKRGQDVALRCDPISGHVSLYWYRQALGQGPEFLTYFNYEAQQDKSGLPNDRFSAERPEGSISTLTIQRTEQRDSAMYRCASSLGTVGSPLHFGNGTRLTVT.

The sample holds a few counts of this clonotype. The genes are TRBV12-3 or TRBV12-4 and TRBJ2-2; 8 nucleotides match TRBD2. V lost 6 bases and J lost 2; bases outside the gene matches: 2. CDR3 length: 14 amino acids. The CDR3 here is CASRRGGNTGELFF. The CDR3 nucleotides are TGTGCCAGCAGACGGGGGGGAAACACCGGGGAGCTGTTTTTT.

The chain links TRBV11-3 to TRBJ2-3; weak D call: TRBD1 (6 bases). CDR3 length equals 14 residues. Per the germline V gene, CDR1 is SGHNT and CDR2 is YENEEA. Trimming shortened V by 4 bases and J by 4 bases, and 12 bases separated the two germline ends. The CDR3 nucleotides read TGTGCCAGCAGCTCCGCAGGGGTTTCAGATACGCAGTATTTT. This encodes CASSSAGVSDTQYF.

J is TRBJ2-1 and V is TRBV14, with 8 bases aligning to TRBD1. V shed 5 bases, J shed 7 bases, and the junction held 10 bases outside the gene matches. From germline, CDR1 is SGHDN and CDR2 FVKESK. The CDR3 extends over 15 amino acids. CDR3 DNA sequence: TGTGCCAGCAGCAAGTGGACAGGGAGAGAGAATGAGCAGTTCTTC. Translated, it gives CASSKWTGRENEQFF.

V is TRBV12-3 or TRBV12-4 and J is TRBJ2-5, with D possibly TRBD1 on 5 matching bases. V lost 2 bases, J lost 9 bases, and 13 bases lay in between. The CDR3 has 13 amino acids. The CDR3 loop reads CASSLLQGGPQYF. The CDR3 DNA reads TGTGCCAGCAGTTTATTGCAGGGTGGGCCCCAGTACTTC.

The chain couples TRBV20-1 to TRBJ1-1; D is uncertain. Germline-derived CDR1 and CDR2 are DFQATT and SNEGSKA (reference sequence). The CDR3 consists of 15 residues. Trimming stripped 1 base from V and 1 base from J, with 13 bases between. The CDR3 coding sequence is TGCAGTGCTAGAGGCCCGAGACTGTCGAACACTGAAGCTTTCTTT. Amino acids: CSARGPRLSNTEAFF.

The chain carries TRBV7-2 and TRBJ2-7, with 14 nucleotides matching TRBD2. The CDR3 length is 18 residues. With 0 bases clipped from V and 4 bases from J, the junction kept 8 bases outside the gene matches. From germline, CDR1 is SGHTA and CDR2 FQGNSA. CDR3: CASSLARGLAGGLYEQYF. The CDR3 DNA reads as TGTGCCAGCAGCTTAGCCAGAGGACTAGCGGGGGGACTGTACGAGCAGTACTTC.

This clonotype occurred a few times. The chain joins TRBV5-1 to TRBJ2-5; 11 bases agree with TRBD2. CDR3 size: 15 residues. Germline values: CDR1 SGHRS, CDR2 YFSETQ. With V trimmed by 1 base and J by 5 bases, 4 bases remained unmatched. CDR3 bases: TGCGCCAGCAGCTTGACTAGCGGGAGTCAGGAGACCCAGTACTTC. This sequence encodes CASSLTSGSQETQYF.

This clonotype was picked up a small number of times. The chain has TRBV20-1 and TRBJ1-2; 7 positions agree with TRBD1. Per germline, CDR1 DFQATT and CDR2 SNEGSKA (reference sequence). The ends lost 2 bases at V and 8 bases at J; junction bases unmatched: 17. This CDR3 contains 16 residues. CDR3: CSARTFSEGAVGGYTF. As DNA, the CDR3 is TGCAGTGCTAGAACCTTTAGCGAGGGGGCAGTGGGGGGCTACACCTTC.

This chain links TRBV12-3 or TRBV12-4 with TRBJ2-1, with no clear D. This CDR3 is built from 15 residues. The V gene lost 3 bases and the J gene lost 2 bases, with 11 bases spanning the gap. The CDR3 region is CASSFRQAAYNEQFF. The CDR3 bases are TGTGCCAGCAGTTTTCGCCAGGCCGCCTACAATGAGCAGTTCTTC.

This clonotype was counted a few times. The J gene is TRBJ2-2, the V gene TRBV2; D gene ambiguous. The germline V gene encodes CDR1 SNHLY and CDR2 FYNNEI. CDR3 size: 13 residues. V dropped 7 bases and J dropped 3 bases, with 9 bases sitting between them. CDR3 bases: TGTGCCAGCAAGATCAGATACACCGGGGAGCTGTTTTTT. Its translation is CASKIRYTGELFF.

The chain employs TRBV9 and TRBJ1-6, with D unclear. Trimming shortened V by 3 bases and J by 7 bases, and 14 bases separated the two germline ends. Germline assignment: CDR1 SGDLS and CDR2 YYNGEE. CDR3 length: 15 residues. CDR3: CASSGGLRRNSPLHF. CDR3 nucleotides: TGTGCCAGCAGCGGAGGACTCCGACGAAATTCACCCCTCCACTTT.

The chain is built from TRBV6-5 and TRBJ2-3; TRBD1 is a possible D gene (5 bases). The V and J ends lost 4 bases and 3 bases respectively, with 14 bases between them. From germline, CDR1 is MNHEY and CDR2 SVGAGI. The CDR3 has 15 residues. DNA for the CDR3: TGTGCCAGCAGTTCACCACGGACAATAACAGATACGCAGTATTTT. Translation gives CASSSPRTITDTQYF.

This rearrangement joins TRBV6-1 to TRBJ1-5, with D perhaps matching TRBD1 (6 bases). The V gene's germline CDR1 is MNHNS and CDR2 SASEGT. This CDR3 is 14 amino acids long. Trimming took off 5 bases at V and 6 bases at J, with 14 bases between the two ends. CDR3 residues: CASSITTGAQPQHF. CDR3 nucleotide sequence: TGTGCCAGCAGTATCACGACGGGGGCTCAGCCCCAGCATTTT.